The sequence of this T cell receptor (beta chain) was determined in a study of T cells in Graves' hyperthyroidism and ophthalmopathy (dated by TCRdb to the late 2010s). As for the study more broadly: Peripheral blood samples were taken at the time of initial diagnosis, prior to any treatment. To identify distinguishing TCR V-J signatures, a discovery cohort of about 100 patients was used, comprising 40 to 45 with Graves' ophthalmopathy and some 57 with stable Graves' hyperthyroidism. An independent validation cohort of around 19 hyperthyroidism patients and 17 patients who later progressed to ophthalmopathy tested prospective prediction of ophthalmopathy. The 100 or so discovery patients were divided at random into training and test sets in a 7:3 ratio. Thyroid tissue and blood T-cell repertoires from six Graves' hyperthyroidism patients were also compared in the study. Following sampling, methimazole starting at 30 mg daily was given to hyperthyroidism patients, and high-dose intravenous methylprednisolone was given to ophthalmopathy patients. The paper reports TCR Vbeta CDR3 sequencing of about 140 peripheral blood samples: under 45 ophthalmopathy, about 75 hyperthyroidism and 17 progressor patients.

The TCR beta CDR3 regions were amplified from RNA transcripts. The TCR CDR3 was subjected to a first round of RT-PCR using the HTBI primer set and the Qiagen OneStep RT-PCR kit. Libraries were constructed in a second round of multiplex PCR, after which size selection and purification were performed. Paired-end sequencing of the libraries was performed with 100 bp reads on an Illumina HiSeq2000. In the authors' own workflow: Raw data were processed with SOAPnuke, discarding reads with adapters, uncalled bases, mean Phred below 15, or no exact constant-primer or identifier match. High-quality paired reads were merged using COPE v1.2.5, and each unique nucleotide sequence was defined as a clonotype. MiTCR v1.1 was used to align clonotypes to the IMGT TRBV, TRBD and TRBJ reference segments. Analysis was restricted to V-J combinations with a frequency above 0.0001, which covered roughly 99% of repertoires. The TCS score was defined as the ratio of F50 (clonal expansion) to E x V (chaos), calculated using BLOSUM62-based TCRdist between CDR3 peptides within each V-J. Welch's t-statistics and random forest reduced fewer than 600 V-J features to roughly 13, which were used in a naive Bayes classifier (R e1071). The public sequencing data were trimmed at Q25 with fastp and processed into clonotypes with MiXCR by TCRdb, which kept only in-frame beta chains. CDR3 protein sequences are deduplicated, and each keeps its most common genes and DNA. The V and J calls were not made by the authors but by TCRdb's processing. The sample table contains some 460,000 distinct CDR3 sequences; only one count was recorded for less than 20% of them. Together, the top ten hold 13% to 15% of the sample.

This clonotype occurred many times. Its cognate antigen has yet to be identified. No base qualities exist here, and no much larger clone lies one base off it. Graves' hyperthyroidism was defined as stable when no progression to ophthalmopathy occurred over 18 months of follow-up. Hyperthyroidism patients were newly diagnosed, had a disease duration of under 2 months, and were aged 18 to 65 years. Patients with uncontrolled infections, other autoimmune diseases, pregnancy or lactation were excluded. Diagnoses were established on the basis of clinical symptoms, serum thyroxine and TRAb, thyroid ultrasound, and orbital computed tomography. PBMCs were isolated from 10 ml of fresh peripheral blood by Ficoll-Paque density gradient centrifugation. Total RNA was extracted using Trizol reagent, and RNA quality was assessed on an Agilent 2100 Bioanalyzer. The CDR3 runs 13 residues from the cysteine to the phenylalanine. Of all the DNA, just the CDR3 is kept, 39 bases in frame from base 1. V loses 7 bases, J loses 5 bases, and the germline ends lie 11 bases apart. The germline V gene gives CDR1 as SNHLY and CDR2 as FYNNEI.

Study-wide findings and limitations: Most expanded thyroid clonotypes (frequency above 0.001) were also detected in blood, a finding suggesting that blood repertoires may reflect thyroid immune responses. Ophthalmopathy was separated from stable hyperthyroidism by a 13 V-J signature model, with around 88% sensitivity and 81% to 82% specificity obtained in cross-validation and 80%/75% obtained in testing. In validation, progression to ophthalmopathy was predicted by the model with 55% to 71% sensitivity and around 75% specificity, a median of roughly six months before onset. Sample size was not statistically predetermined, and investigators were not blinded to group allocation.

Sequencing was carried out using blood. The TCR was taken from a woman between 18 and 29 years old with Graves' hyperthyroidism. The chain uses TRBV2 and TRBJ1-4, with an unclear D gene assignment. CDR3 protein: CASNLSGNEKLFF. The DNA is as follows: TGTGCCAGCAACCTGTCGGGGAATGAAAAACTGTTTTTT.